This T cell receptor (beta chain) is drawn from a study of cytomegalovirus exposure and HLA in healthy donors. About the study: For the approximately 390 genotyped donors, approximately 82% fell within the Caucasian-associated ancestry cluster.

V was cut by 3 bases and J by 2 bases, with 14 bases left in between. Germline CDR1 SGDLS, CDR2 YYNGEE. This CDR3 region has 15 residues. PCR used 60 Vbeta primers and 13 Jbeta primers. Generated by immunoSEQ multiplex PCR, the TCRdb table keeps only in-frame clones and is missing some. This sample carries about 85,000 clones, about three quarters of them seen once, and the ten largest clones take about 2.1%. The study, taken as a whole, reports: More clonal expansion characterized HLA-associated TCR beta chains than equally common others in a later analysis. The CMV antigen specificity of a few CMV-associated chains was confirmed through in vitro analysis. Being productive about 87% or about 30% of the time was typical of most TCR beta V segments in an earlier analysis.

With respect to this clone: The antigen remains undetermined.

The receptor's source is a boy aged 5-17 years in good health and CMV-seronegative. Sequenced input: PBMCs. The V gene is TRBV9, the J gene TRBJ2-5; perhaps TRBD2 as D (5 bases). CDR3 sequence (DNA): TGTGCCAGCAGCGCGCTCGGACTGGGACAAGAGACCCAGTACTTC. Translated, it gives CASSALGLGQETQYF.